This passage covers 27 T cell receptor beta chains from one sample sequenced in a study of shared clonotypes between healthy human individuals. The data were produced by immunoSEQ multiplex PCR, yet TCRdb's version contains in-frame clones alone and is incomplete. The profile shows 1.6 million or so clones, approximately 98.5% of them singletons. Sequenced sample: naive CD4+ T cells sorted from blood. Subset noted: CD45RA+ positively selected. Every receptor here comes from a young man in good health.

The CDR3 region is CASSGDAVNTEAFF. For the CDR3, the DNA is TGTGCCAGCAGCGGGGACGCAGTGAACACTGAAGCTTTCTTT. The V and J genes are TRBV6-6 and TRBJ1-1, with TRBD1 as a possible D gene (5 bases). CDR1 and CDR2 from the germline V gene are MNHNY and SVGAGI (reference sequence). This CDR3 is 14 amino acids long. The ends were cut back, 6 bases at V and 0 bases at J, with 11 bases in the middle.

The chain couples TRBV5-1 to TRBJ1-1; 8 bases match TRBD1. Trimming at V came to 5 bases and at J to 3 bases, leaving 6 bases not matched to a gene. The germline gives CDR1 SGHRS, CDR2 YFSETQ. There are 14 residues in the CDR3. The CDR3 nucleotides are TGCGCCAGCAGAGCAGGACAGGGAGACACTGAAGCTTTCTTT. This translates into CASRAGQGDTEAFF.

This clone was seen once. The chain employs TRBV10-3 and TRBJ2-3; 15 positions match TRBD2. V lost 2 bases to trimming and J lost 0 bases; unmatched junction nucleotides: 6. CDR1 and CDR2 (germline): ENHRY, SYGVKD. The CDR3 loop spans 19 amino acids. CDR3: CAISEARTSGRGSTDTQYF. CDR3 in DNA: TGTGCCATCAGTGAGGCCAGGACTAGCGGGAGGGGCAGCACAGATACGCAGTATTTT.

As for this clone: Additional DNA sequences in this sample encode the identical CDR3. The V and J genes are TRBV20-1 and TRBJ2-7, with no clear D. The V end was cut by 1 base, the J end by 2 bases, with 3 bases between. CDR1 is DFQATT, CDR2 SNEGSKA, per germline (reference sequence). The CDR3 extends over 11 amino acids. The CDR3 nucleotides read TGCAGTGCTAGAGTCCCCTACGAGCAGTACTTC. It is translated as CSARVPYEQYF.

The chain combines TRBV11-3 with TRBJ2-1; D is tentatively TRBD1 or TRBD2 (5 bases each). This CDR3 region has 16 residues. The germline V gene encodes CDR1 SGHNT and CDR2 YENEEA. V was cut by 1 base and J by 6 bases, with 16 bases left in between. The CDR3 protein is CASSLVAQGEGNEQFF. In DNA, the CDR3 is TGTGCCAGCAGCTTAGTCGCCCAGGGAGAGGGCAATGAGCAGTTCTTC.

The CDR3 nucleotides are TGTGCCAGCAGCTTAGGGGGTAGCGGGCAAAATGAGCAGTTCTTC. It translates to CASSLGGSGQNEQFF. This rearrangement joins TRBV7-9 to TRBJ2-1; 7 nucleotides align to TRBD2. The CDR3 runs 15 residues. Germline values: CDR1 SEHNR, CDR2 FQNEAQ (reference sequence). With V trimmed by 1 base and J by 7 bases, 7 bases remained unmatched.

V and J are TRBV11-3 and TRBJ2-7, with 9 bases fitting TRBD2. The CDR3 totals 15 residues. V gave up 1 base and J gave up 7 bases; unmatched junction bases: 8. Germline lookup yields CDR1 SGHNT and CDR2 YENEEA. This CDR3 reads CASSLGQGLAREQYF. The CDR3 coding sequence is TGTGCCAGCAGCTTAGGCCAAGGACTAGCGCGGGAGCAGTACTTC.

The chain uses TRBV18 and TRBJ1-1; D uncertain. CDR3 length: 12 amino acids. In germline, CDR1 is KGHSH, CDR2 LQKENI. Trimming cost V 3 bases and J 11 bases, with 13 bases left between them. The CDR3: CASSPPLMLAFF. As DNA, the CDR3 is TGTGCCAGCTCACCGCCCTTGATGCTGGCTTTCTTT.

This chain links TRBV7-6 with TRBJ1-3; D gene unclear. V lost 2 bases, J lost 0 bases, and 8 bases lay in between. The CDR3 is 15 residues long. Per germline, CDR1 SGHVS and CDR2 FNYEAQ. CDR3 coding DNA: TGTGCCAGCAGCTTACGGGAGAGCTCTGGAAACACCATATATTTT. It specifies CASSLRESSGNTIYF.

The chain carries TRBV18 and TRBJ1-2, with a tentative D call TRBD1 (6 bases). The CDR3 is made up of 15 amino acids. The germline V and J ends were trimmed by 3 bases and 4 bases, with 15 bases remaining between them. Germline-derived CDR1 and CDR2 are KGHSH and LQKENI. The DNA of the CDR3 is TGTGCCAGCTCACCGGAGGCGGGGGCTGCCTATGGCTACACCTTC. This encodes CASSPEAGAAYGYTF.

This chain connects TRBV28 to TRBJ2-3; D may be TRBD1 (5 bases). The length of the CDR3 is 13 residues. The germline V and J ends were trimmed by 2 bases and 4 bases, with 7 bases remaining between them. CDR1 and CDR2 from the germline V gene are MDHEN and SYDVKM. In nucleotides, the CDR3 is TGTGCCAGCAGTTTAATGACAGCAGATACGCAGTATTTT. Translation gives CASSLMTADTQYF.

The chain joins TRBV5-6 to TRBJ1-2; maybe TRBD1 (5 bases). The germline V gene encodes CDR1 SGHDT and CDR2 YYEEEE. V shed 0 bases and J shed 8 bases, with 17 bases lying between them. CDR3 length: 15 residues. The chain's CDR3 is CASSLVSQGPSGYTF. The CDR3 DNA follows: TGTGCCAGCAGCTTGGTTTCTCAGGGCCCTTCGGGCTACACCTTC.

V gene TRBV27 combines with J gene TRBJ1-1, with D perhaps matching TRBD1 (6 bases). Germline values: CDR1 MNHEY, CDR2 SMNVEV (reference sequence). The CDR3 length is 14 residues. The V end lost 6 bases, the J end lost 5 bases, and 16 bases lay between the germline ends. The CDR3 region is CASRKQGSLTEAFF. CDR3 DNA: TGTGCCAGCAGAAAACAGGGTTCGTTGACTGAAGCTTTCTTT.

The chain carries TRBV25-1 and TRBJ2-7; D is undetermined. From germline, CDR1 is MGHDK and CDR2 SYGVNS. This CDR3 has 14 amino acids. Trimming cost V 1 base and J 2 bases, with 9 bases left between them. The CDR3 spells CASSESGWPYEQYF. The CDR3 DNA sequence: TGTGCCAGCAGTGAATCTGGCTGGCCCTACGAGCAGTACTTC.

The chain recombines TRBV28 with TRBJ1-1; TRBD1 matches 10 bases. Germline V lookup: CDR1 MDHEN, CDR2 SYDVKM. The CDR3 extends over 16 amino acids. The ends lost 6 bases at V and 1 base at J; junction bases unmatched: 8. The CDR3 loop reads CASSSTGGQGNTEAFF. In nucleotides, the CDR3 is TGTGCCAGCAGCTCGACAGGGGGCCAAGGGAACACTGAAGCTTTCTTT.

The chain is built from TRBV7-2 and TRBJ1-2; D is uncertain. Germline V gene data show CDR1 as SGHTA and CDR2 as FQGNSA. The CDR3 length is 14 residues. V lost 3 bases and J 8 bases, leaving 16 bases between the germline ends. In DNA, the CDR3 is TGTGCCAGCAGCTTGACCAACAGCCATAGGGGCTACACCTTC. It codes for CASSLTNSHRGYTF.

The gene calls are TRBV5-1 and TRBJ2-5; 8 bases align to TRBD1. The germline gives CDR1 SGHRS, CDR2 YFSETQ. This CDR3 is 16 amino acids long. The junction had 9 bases not matched to a gene; V was cut back by 1 base and J by 4 bases. DNA of the CDR3: TGCGCCAGCAGCTTGATCGCACAGGGGGTAGGAGAGACCCAGTACTTC. Its translation is CASSLIAQGVGETQYF.

The count of this clone is one. The rearrangement joins TRBV19 to TRBJ2-1; maybe TRBD1 (6 bases). The V gene lost 4 bases and the J gene lost 3 bases, with 16 bases spanning the gap. Germline CDR1 reads LNHDA; CDR2 reads SQIVND (reference sequence). CDR3 length equals 16 residues. The CDR3 DNA is TGTGCCAGTAGTAGGGGGCTGGGTTTGGGCTACAATGAGCAGTTCTTC. Amino acids: CASSRGLGLGYNEQFF. The full variable domain, rest sourced from reference TRBV19 and TRBJ2-1, is DGGITQSPKYLFRKEGQNVTLSCEQNLNHDAMYWYRQDPGQGLRLIYYSQIVNDFQKGDIAEGYSVSREKKESFPLTVTSAQKNPTAFYLCASSRGLGLGYNEQFFGPGTRLTVL.

The chain carries TRBV7-9 and TRBJ1-1; D call uncertain. Trimming removed 2 bases at V and 5 bases at J, with 15 bases between. Germline CDR1 is SEHNR and CDR2 is FQNEAQ (reference sequence). The CDR3 loop spans 15 amino acids. The CDR3 reads CASSLPGGPGTEAFF. CDR3 nucleotide sequence: TGTGCCAGCAGCTTACCCGGCGGGCCCGGAACTGAAGCTTTCTTT.

The gene calls are TRBV5-1 and TRBJ1-4, with 7 bases that match TRBD1. Germline assignment: CDR1 SGHRS and CDR2 YFSETQ. The V segment lost 5 bases and the J segment 7 bases; nucleotides outside the gene matches: 5. CDR3 size: 13 residues. CDR3 protein: CASSQGVGEKLFF. The DNA of the CDR3 is TGCGCCAGCAGTCAGGGGGTAGGTGAAAAACTGTTTTTT. The full variable domain, completed using reference TRBV5-1 and TRBJ1-4, is KAGVTQTPRYLIKTRGQQVTLSCSPISGHRSVSWYQQTPGQGLQFLFEYFSETQRNKGNFPGRFSGRQFSNSRSEMNVSTLELGDSALYLCASSQGVGEKLFFGSGTQLSVL.

The V and J genes are TRBV18 and TRBJ2-3, with 9 bases lining up with TRBD2. The CDR3 loop spans 16 amino acids. The V segment lost 1 base and the J segment 3 bases; nucleotides outside the gene matches: 5. Germline V gene lookup returns CDR1 KGHSH and CDR2 LQKENI. CDR3 bases: TGTGCCAGCTCACCACTTAGCGGGAGCCCGACAGATACGCAGTATTTT. This sequence encodes CASSPLSGSPTDTQYF.

CDR3 sequence: CASSLTNSGRGYGYTF. Written as DNA, the CDR3 is TGTGCCAGCAGCTTAACGAACAGCGGCCGGGGCTATGGCTACACCTTC. V is TRBV11-2 and J is TRBJ1-2, with unresolved D. Germline V lookup: CDR1 SGHAT, CDR2 FQNNGV. The CDR3 runs to 16 residues. V lost 2 bases, J lost 4 bases, and 17 bases lay in between.

Only one count was recorded for this clone. This sequence joins TRBV4-1 and TRBJ2-1, with TRBD2 identical over 10 bases. Trimming removed 2 bases from V and 6 bases from J; junction bases left unmatched: 7. This CDR3 spans 16 amino acids. Germline CDR1 is MGHRA and CDR2 is YSYEKL. DNA for the CDR3: TGCGCCAGCAGCCAACAGGGACTAGCGATCACCAATGAGCAGTTCTTC. As protein: CASSQQGLAITNEQFF.

The chain employs TRBV19 and TRBJ2-1; 8 bases fit TRBD2. The CDR3 sequence is 15 residues long. Looked up from germline, CDR1 is LNHDA and CDR2 is SQIVND (reference sequence). The ends lost 5 bases at V and 7 bases at J; junction bases unmatched: 10. The CDR3 sequence is CASSSAGGILNEQFF. The CDR3 coding sequence is TGTGCCAGTAGTTCCGCGGGAGGAATTTTAAATGAGCAGTTCTTC.

The chain has TRBV6-1 and TRBJ2-1; unclear D gene. Germline V gene data show CDR1 as MNHNS and CDR2 as SASEGT. The CDR3 has 13 amino acids. V was cut by 4 bases and J by 5 bases, with 9 bases left in between. CDR3: CASSGKDHNEQFF. The CDR3 DNA is TGTGCCAGCAGTGGGAAGGATCACAATGAGCAGTTCTTC.

The genes are TRBV5-1 and TRBJ2-7; D unresolved. Germline V gene data show CDR1 as SGHRS and CDR2 as YFSETQ. The ends were cut back, 0 bases at V and 2 bases at J, with 12 bases in the middle. The CDR3 loop spans 15 amino acids. The CDR3 region has the DNA TGCGCCAGCAGCTTGGAGTCACTCCAAGCCTACGAGCAGTACTTC. It encodes CASSLESLQAYEQYF.

The table lists this clone with a few counts. CDR3 region: CASSSGRAYEQYF. In DNA form, the CDR3 reads TGTGCCAGCAGCTCCGGACGAGCCTACGAGCAGTACTTC. The rearrangement uses TRBV7-2 and TRBJ2-7; D call uncertain. The V end was cut by 4 bases, the J end by 2 bases, with 9 bases between. Germline V gene sequence: CDR1 SGHTA, CDR2 FQGNSA. The CDR3 totals 13 residues.